These 27 T cell receptor beta chains were all obtained from the same sample, sequenced in a study of response to subunit inactivated influenza vaccine. Each CDR3 protein gets one entry after TCRdb re-called the RT-PCR reads with MiXCR. The profile shows 750,000 to 850,000 distinct CDR3 sequences, around 18% of them singletons. This specimen was PBMCs from blood, taken more than 4 days after vaccination. All receptors derive from a man aged 45 to 65 who received an inactivated influenza vaccine.

This clonotype appeared a few times. V gene TRBV5-1 combines with J gene TRBJ2-3; TRBD1 aligns across 7 bases. Germline-derived CDR1 and CDR2 are SGHRS and YFSETQ. The V gene end was trimmed by 3 bases and the J gene end by 0 bases; junction bases not matched to a gene: 4. The CDR3 totals 15 residues. The CDR3 DNA reads as TGCGCCAGCAGCTATCCGACAGGGAGCACAGATACGCAGTATTTT. It specifies CASSYPTGSTDTQYF.

There are many counts of this clonotype. The chain joins TRBV29-1 to TRBJ2-5, with a possible D match to TRBD1 (6 bases). Trimming removed 4 bases from V and 5 bases from J, with 11 bases in between. The V gene's germline CDR1 is SQVTM and CDR2 ANQGSEA. This CDR3 has 12 amino acids. The CDR3 DNA reads TGCAGCGTTGTGTTTCAGGGGGAGACCCAGTACTTC. Amino acids: CSVVFQGETQYF.

This clonotype was seen a few times. This chain links TRBV4-1 with TRBJ2-7, with 9 bases that match TRBD1. The V gene end was trimmed by 4 bases and the J gene end by 3 bases; junction bases not matched to a gene: 7. Germline CDR1 is MGHRA and CDR2 is YSYEKL. The CDR3 runs 15 residues. CDR3 residues: CASSPSTGGLYEQYF. In DNA form, the CDR3 reads TGCGCCAGCAGCCCCTCGACAGGGGGACTCTACGAGCAGTACTTC.

This clonotype showed up just a few times. The chain has TRBV7-3 and TRBJ2-3; D may be TRBD1 (6 bases). Trimming stripped 4 bases from V and 6 bases from J, with 11 bases between. This CDR3 comprises 13 residues. Germline lookup yields CDR1 SGHTA and CDR2 FQGTGA. The CDR3 region is CASSSQGLDTQYF. DNA for the CDR3: TGTGCCAGCAGCTCACAGGGTTTGGATACGCAGTATTTT.

This clonotype was observed a few times. The chain joins TRBV7-2 to TRBJ1-2, with D perhaps TRBD1 (5 bases). There are 16 residues in the CDR3. Trimming took 5 bases from V and 0 from J, leaving 16 bases between them. Germline V gene lookup returns CDR1 SGHTA and CDR2 FQGNSA. The DNA for the CDR3 is TGTGCCAGCAGCCTGGGGAGGGACGGAACTAACTATGGCTACACCTTC. Its protein is CASSLGRDGTNYGYTF.

This clonotype has ten or more counts. The chain couples TRBV29-1 to TRBJ1-1; D may be TRBD1 (6 bases). Germline V CDR1 and CDR2: SQVTM, ANQGSEA. The CDR3 extends over 13 amino acids. Trimming stripped 8 bases from V and 1 base from J, with 14 bases between. The CDR3 nucleotides read TGCAGCACTCAACAGGGACCGAACACTGAAGCTTTCTTT. It yields the protein CSTQQGPNTEAFF.

This rearrangement joins TRBV5-1 to TRBJ2-2; a weak D match, TRBD2 (5 bases). V was pared by 7 bases and J by 5 bases, with 9 bases between. Germline CDR1 SGHRS, CDR2 YFSETQ. The CDR3 sequence is 12 residues long. The CDR3 DNA is TGCGCCAGCCAGGAGGCAACCGGGGAGCTGTTTTTT. Residues: CASQEATGELFF.

This clonotype turned up a few times. The CDR3 DNA is TGTGCCAGCAGTAGAGGGACTCTCAATGAGCAGTTCTTC. Translating it yields CASSRGTLNEQFF. The chain is built from TRBV27 and TRBJ2-1; D is perhaps TRBD2 (6 bases). V lost 5 bases to trimming and J lost 6 bases, with 11 bases between them. This CDR3 region has 13 residues. CDR1 MNHEY and CDR2 SMNVEV come from the germline V gene (reference sequence).

This clonotype was observed at least ten times. This chain uses TRBV20-1 with TRBJ2-3, with TRBD1 as a possible D gene (6 bases). V lost 6 bases and J 1 base, leaving 17 bases between the germline ends. Germline V gene sequence: CDR1 DFQATT, CDR2 SNEGSKA (reference sequence). The CDR3 sequence is 15 residues long. The CDR3 spells CSARAYRAGTDTQYF. The CDR3 DNA sequence: TGCAGTGCCCGAGCGTACAGGGCAGGCACAGATACGCAGTATTTT.

A note on this clonotype: A junction boundary mismatches the germline segment, possibly from a read error. The CDR3 protein is CATSHSSRGLYEQYF. As DNA, the CDR3 is TGTGCCACCAGTCACTCAAGCAGGGGTCTTTACGAGCAGTACTTC. The chain employs TRBV28 and TRBJ2-7; weak D call: TRBD1 (6 bases). The germline gives CDR1 MDHEN, CDR2 SYDVKM. This CDR3 spans 15 amino acids.

This clonotype was observed a handful of times. The chain combines TRBV10-3 with TRBJ2-7, with TRBD1 matching over 8 bases. With 8 bases clipped from V and 0 bases from J, the junction kept 3 bases outside the gene matches. CDR3 length equals 13 residues. Germline CDR1 and CDR2: ENHRY and SYGVKD. In DNA, the CDR3 is TGTGCCATCGGGGACAGGAGCTCCTACGAGCAGTACTTC. Amino acids: CAIGDRSSYEQYF.

The chain carries TRBV12-3 or TRBV12-4 and TRBJ2-3, with TRBD2 identical over 13 bases. V dropped 6 bases and J dropped 4; count of bases not matched to a gene: 4. The CDR3 consists of 15 residues. This chain's CDR3 is CASRRTSGRPDTQYF. CDR3 nucleotide sequence: TGTGCCAGCAGACGGACTAGCGGGAGACCAGATACGCAGTATTTT.

The V and J genes are TRBV4-3 and TRBJ2-3; D gene uncertain. V lost 2 bases to trimming and J lost 6 bases, with 15 bases between them. The CDR3 consists of 15 residues. Germline V lookup: CDR1 LGHNA, CDR2 YSLEER. The CDR3, as DNA: TGCGCCAGCAGCCAATCACCGGCTTTGCGGGATACGCAGTATTTT. This gives the protein CASSQSPALRDTQYF.

This clonotype has more than one count but fewer than ten. V gene TRBV7-7 combines with J gene TRBJ2-1, with 7 bases matching TRBD2. CDR1 and CDR2 (germline): SSHAT, FNYEAQ (reference sequence). The CDR3 is 16 residues long. J was trimmed by 7 bases and V by 1 base; bases with no gene match: 10. The CDR3 reads CASSLEPSGVSNEQFF. The CDR3 DNA sequence: TGTGCCAGCAGCTTAGAGCCTAGCGGTGTATCGAATGAGCAGTTCTTC.

This clonotype showed up many times. This chain connects TRBV20-1 to TRBJ2-1, with a tentative D call TRBD2 (5 bases). The CDR3 is made up of 16 amino acids. CDR1 and CDR2 (germline): DFQATT, SNEGSKA (reference sequence). Trimming removed 1 base at V and 8 bases at J, with 21 bases between. CDR3 DNA: TGCAGTGCTAGAGGGTTTCCGGGGAGTCCGAGGGATGAGCAGTTCTTC. Its protein product is CSARGFPGSPRDEQFF.

This clonotype was seen a few times. The gene calls are TRBV9 and TRBJ2-2, with 8 bases lining up with TRBD2. This CDR3 is 15 amino acids long. Trimming removed 5 bases from V and 1 base from J; junction bases left unmatched: 4. Germline V CDR1 and CDR2: SGDLS, YYNGEE. The CDR3 DNA sequence: TGTGCCAGCAGTAAGACTAGCGAGAACACCGGGGAGCTGTTTTTT. It is translated as CASSKTSENTGELFF.

This sequence joins TRBV6-1 and TRBJ1-5; the D is unclear. Trimming removed 2 bases from V and 6 bases from J, with 8 bases in between. The CDR3 spans 13 residues. The germline CDR1 and CDR2 sequences are MNHNS and SASEGT. DNA of the CDR3: TGTGCCAGCAGTGAACGATCTCGTCAGCCCCAGCATTTT. This translates into CASSERSRQPQHF.

This clonotype turned up a few times. The chain uses TRBV28 and TRBJ1-1, with no clear D. The CDR3 runs to 14 residues. Trimming cost V 6 bases and J 10 bases, with 21 bases left between them. Germline V gene sequence: CDR1 MDHEN, CDR2 SYDVKM. Written as DNA, the CDR3 is TGTGCCAGCAGAAGCATTGCGACGGGTTTAGGAGCTTTCTTT. Protein: CASRSIATGLGAFF.

In regard to this clonotype: Germline is not matched at one junction end, which may reflect a read error. The chain has TRBV6-5 and TRBJ2-3; D is possibly TRBD2 (6 bases). The CDR3 covers 13 residues. Germline-derived CDR1 and CDR2 are MNHEY and SVGAGI. The DNA for the CDR3 is TGTGCCGGCAGTTCGGGACTGGGAGATACGCAGTATTTT. This encodes CAGSSGLGDTQYF.

This clonotype was observed a few times. The gene calls are TRBV4-2 and TRBJ2-4; D is ambiguous. Trimming left V 5 bases short and J 15 bases short, with 14 bases between. The CDR3 has 11 amino acids. CDR1 and CDR2 (germline): LGHNA, YNFKEQ. Written as DNA, the CDR3 is TGTGCCAGCAGCGAATCGAGCAAGCCGTACTTC. As protein: CASSESSKPYF.

The sample holds many counts of this clonotype. This chain links TRBV7-9 with TRBJ2-7, with D perhaps TRBD2 (5 bases). Trimming shortened V by 5 bases and J by 2 bases, and 10 bases separated the two germline ends. The CDR3 length is 13 residues. Germline V gene data show CDR1 as SEHNR and CDR2 as FQNEAQ (reference sequence). For the CDR3, the DNA is TGTGCCAGCAGCCCGGGGATAACCTACGAGCAGTACTTC. As protein: CASSPGITYEQYF.

The V and J genes are TRBV5-1 and TRBJ2-5; TRBD1 agrees at 7 bases. Unmatched junction bases numbered 10, after V lost 0 bases and J lost 5 bases. The CDR3 length is 16 residues. Germline-derived CDR1 and CDR2 are SGHRS and YFSETQ. The CDR3 spells CASSLVPGTGEETQYF. In nucleotides, the CDR3 is TGCGCCAGCAGCTTGGTCCCCGGCACAGGGGAGGAGACCCAGTACTTC. The full variable domain, with the rest looked up from reference TRBV5-1 and TRBJ2-5, is KAGVTQTPRYLIKTRGQQVTLSCSPISGHRSVSWYQQTPGQGLQFLFEYFSETQRNKGNFPGRFSGRQFSNSRSEMNVSTLELGDSALYLCASSLVPGTGEETQYFGPGTRLLVL.

The V gene is TRBV6-1, the J gene TRBJ2-7; unclear D gene. The CDR3 has 11 amino acids. Germline loops: CDR1 MNHNS, CDR2 SASEGT. V was clipped by 7 bases and J by 3 bases, with 7 bases between them. Here the CDR3 reads CASTALYEQYF. CDR3 DNA: TGTGCCAGCACAGCGCTCTACGAGCAGTACTTC.

This clonotype was counted a few times. The V call is TRBV5-5, the J call TRBJ2-1, with D possibly matching TRBD2 (7 bases). This CDR3 spans 15 amino acids. Germline lookup yields CDR1 SGHKS and CDR2 YYEKEE (reference sequence). Trimming took 6 bases from V and 6 from J, leaving 19 bases between them. The CDR3 region has the DNA TGTGCCAGCAAGCGTATCGGGGGAGGGGGCAATGAGCAGTTCTTC. Translated: CASKRIGGGGNEQFF.

This clonotype has just a few counts. The genes are TRBV12-3 or TRBV12-4 and TRBJ2-2; D is possibly TRBD2 (5 bases). The CDR3 length is 15 residues. V was cut by 1 base and J by 5 bases, with 11 bases left in between. CDR3 sequence (DNA): TGTGCCAGCAGTTTAGTAAGGGAGTGGACCGGGGAGCTGTTTTTT. This sequence encodes CASSLVREWTGELFF.

This clonotype was counted only a few times. The chain carries TRBV4-1 and TRBJ2-2; 8 bases align to TRBD1. The junction had 5 bases not matched to a gene; V was cut back by 4 bases and J by 4 bases. The CDR3 covers 15 residues. Germline loops: CDR1 MGHRA, CDR2 YSYEKL. CDR3 residues: CASSPQQGGTGELFF. CDR3 bases: TGCGCCAGCAGCCCCCAACAGGGGGGCACCGGGGAGCTGTTTTTT.

This clonotype has a count of ten or more. This rearrangement joins TRBV11-2 to TRBJ2-4, with 7 bases fitting TRBD2. The J segment lost 1 base and the V segment lost 0 bases, leaving 9 bases of the junction unmatched. Per germline, CDR1 SGHAT and CDR2 FQNNGV. The CDR3 spans 18 residues. The CDR3 DNA follows: TGTGCCAGCAGCTTAGATCTCGGGGGAGGGCCGGCCAAAAACATTCAGTACTTC. It is translated as CASSLDLGGGPAKNIQYF.